This paragraph reports one TCR beta chain. Its antigen is still unknown. This entry comes from a study of shared clonotypes between healthy human individuals. Study at large: Samples came from two female and three male donors aged 18 to 49. A donor's plate count was three for CD4 naive and three for CD4 memory; CD8 naive had two and CD8 memory one. Whole-study findings and limits: The low donor count limited represented genetic and exposure-history diversity.

Assay execution proceeded at the deep level. Only in-frame clones appear in the TCRdb table, and some are missing; sequencing was by immunoSEQ multiplex PCR. The repertoire holds around 600,000 clones, with more than 95% as singletons. The germline gives CDR1 MNHEY, CDR2 SMNVEV (reference sequence). CDR3 length: 14 amino acids. The ends were cut back, 7 bases at V and 2 bases at J, with 15 bases in the middle. Positively selected for CCR7, the CD45RO-negative cells used as naive CD8 cells excluded terminally differentiated effector memory CD45RA+ cells. The V gene is TRBV27, the J gene TRBJ2-7; tentatively, D is TRBD1 or TRBD2 (5 bases each). Sample: naive CD8+ T cells sorted from blood. The clonotype originates from a man younger than 40 in good health. CDR3 in DNA: TGTGCCAGCAAGATCGGGACCCAGCCCTACGAGCAGTACTTC. It specifies CASKIGTQPYEQYF.